This TCR beta chain came from a study of shared clonotypes between healthy human individuals. It was CD45RO-negative cells, positively selected for CCR7, that made up naive CD8 cells, with terminally differentiated effector memory CD45RA+ cells excluded. The repertoire was sequenced with immunoSEQ multiplex PCR; TCRdb's copy has only in-frame clones and lacks some. The table lists 1.5 million to 2.5 million clones, about 95% of them singletons. Germline assignment: CDR1 MNHNY and CDR2 SVGAGI (reference sequence). This CDR3 has 12 residues. This TCR derives from a man aged 18 to 35 in good health. Input material: naive CD8+ T cells sorted from blood. The V and J genes are TRBV6-6 and TRBJ1-2; 9 bases fit TRBD1. CDR3 region: CAGQGTSYGYTF. The CDR3 bases are TGTGCAGGACAGGGGACCTCCTATGGCTACACCTTC.